These 7 T cell receptor beta chains originate from one sample sequenced in a study of shared clonotypes between healthy human individuals (dated by TCRdb to the early 2020s). For the CD8 naive samples, CD45RO-negative cells were positively selected for CCR7, yielding a CD45RA+CCR7+ population from which TemRA cells were excluded. Library preparation used the immunoSEQ multiplex PCR assay. TCRdb stores this immuneACCESS table with in-frame sequences only. Part of the clones is absent; in the studies checked, under half of the shortfall reflects unresolved V genes, and no reason is known for the rest. The sample contains about 680,000 clones, 92% of them found a single time. The ten most abundant clones make up more than 20% of the sample. Sequenced material: naive CD8+ T cells sorted from blood. The cell subset or site label corresponds to: CD45RA+CCR7+. The receptors derive from a man younger than 40 in good health.

This clone was recorded only once. V usage is TRBV19 and J usage is TRBJ2-1, with D unclear. The CDR3 covers 12 residues. CDR1 is LNHDA and CDR2 is SQIVND in the germline V gene (reference sequence). The V end was cut by 5 bases, the J end by 4 bases, with 6 bases between. The DNA of the CDR3 is TGTGCCAGTAGTGTAGTTTACAATGAGCAGTTCTTC. As protein: CASSVVYNEQFF.

The chain joins TRBV29-1 to TRBJ2-3; D is ambiguous. This CDR3 is 13 amino acids long. Germline V CDR1 and CDR2: SQVTM, ANQGSEA. Deletions cut 6 bases from V and 4 bases from J, with 14 bases between. Here the CDR3 DNA reads TGCAGCGTCACGACCCTCGGGCCAGATACGCAGTATTTT. Amino acids: CSVTTLGPDTQYF.

The chain joins TRBV10-3 to TRBJ2-6, with D possibly called TRBD1 or TRBD2 (5 bases each). The CDR3 is 17 amino acids. Trimming cost V 10 bases and J 0 bases, with 19 bases left between them. Germline loops: CDR1 ENHRY, CDR2 SYGVKD. Here the CDR3 DNA reads TGTGCCACAACCGCTGGGGGTTGGGACTCTGGGGCCAACGTCCTGACTTTC. The encoded protein is CATTAGGWDSGANVLTF.

V usage is TRBV5-1 and J usage is TRBJ2-3; a possible D gene is TRBD1 (5 bases). The V end lost 0 bases, the J end lost 0 bases, and 11 bases lay between the germline ends. Germline CDR1 reads SGHRS; CDR2 reads YFSETQ. This CDR3 region has 16 residues. CDR3 DNA: TGCGCCAGCAGCTTGGTTGCCGGACATAGCACAGATACGCAGTATTTT. It yields the protein CASSLVAGHSTDTQYF. The entire variable domain, with the rest obtained from reference TRBV5-1 and TRBJ2-3, is as follows: KAGVTQTPRYLIKTRGQQVTLSCSPISGHRSVSWYQQTPGQGLQFLFEYFSETQRNKGNFPGRFSGRQFSNSRSEMNVSTLELGDSALYLCASSLVAGHSTDTQYFGPGTRLTVL.

Worth noting for this clone: It is unclear where the CDR3 begins or ends on the DNA, so no DNA is shown, and the CDR3 is as TCRdb lists it. The chain is built from TRBV28 and TRBJ2-1. Germline-derived CDR1 and CDR2 are MDHEN and SYDVKM. The CDR3 contains 19 residues when both ends are counted. The CDR3 loop reads CASSFFPTMSSSSGLEQFF.

This sequence joins TRBV15 and TRBJ2-1, with a possible D match to TRBD2 (6 bases). CDR3 size: 15 residues. V was cut by 8 bases and J by 5 bases, with 19 bases left in between. Germline assignment: CDR1 LNHNV and CDR2 YYDKDF (reference sequence). The CDR3, as DNA: TGTGCCACCGGGGGTCGAGGGAGGATCGACAATGAGCAGTTCTTC. Its protein product is CATGGRGRIDNEQFF. Looking up the rest from reference TRBV15 and TRBJ2-1 gives the full variable domain: DAMVIQNPRYQVTQFGKPVTLSCSQTLNHNVMYWYQQKSSQAPKLLFHYYDKDFNNEADTPDNFQSRRPNTSFCFLDIRSPGLGDTAMYLCATGGRGRIDNEQFFGPGTRLTVL.

This clone appeared a single time. The V call is TRBV5-1, the J call TRBJ2-3, with D maybe TRBD2 (6 bases). Germline V gives CDR1 SGHRS, CDR2 YFSETQ. This CDR3 has 15 amino acids. V lost 2 bases, J lost 3 bases, and 13 bases lay in between. CDR3 sequence reads: CASSFSASETDTQYF. DNA for the CDR3: TGCGCCAGCAGCTTCTCGGCTAGCGAGACAGATACGCAGTATTTT.